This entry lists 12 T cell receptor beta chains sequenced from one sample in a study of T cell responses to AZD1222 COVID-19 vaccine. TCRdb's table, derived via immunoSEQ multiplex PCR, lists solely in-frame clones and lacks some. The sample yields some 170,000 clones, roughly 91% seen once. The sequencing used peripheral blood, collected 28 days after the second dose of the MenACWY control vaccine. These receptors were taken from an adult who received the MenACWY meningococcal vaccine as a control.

CDR3 in amino acids: CASSQAPRGEQFF. In nucleotides, the CDR3 is TGTGCCAGCAGCCAAGCCCCCCGGGGGGAGCAGTTCTTC. The V and J genes are TRBV4-2 and TRBJ2-1; tentatively, D is TRBD2 (6 bases). The ends were cut back, 1 base at V and 10 bases at J, with 11 bases in the middle. The germline V gene encodes CDR1 LGHNA and CDR2 YNFKEQ. This CDR3 contains 13 residues.

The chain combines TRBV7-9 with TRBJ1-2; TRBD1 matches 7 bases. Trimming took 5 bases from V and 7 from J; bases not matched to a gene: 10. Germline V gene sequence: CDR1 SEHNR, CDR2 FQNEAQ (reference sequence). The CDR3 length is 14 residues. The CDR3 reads CASSATTGSSGYTF. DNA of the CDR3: TGTGCCAGCAGCGCGACGACAGGGAGCAGTGGCTACACCTTC.

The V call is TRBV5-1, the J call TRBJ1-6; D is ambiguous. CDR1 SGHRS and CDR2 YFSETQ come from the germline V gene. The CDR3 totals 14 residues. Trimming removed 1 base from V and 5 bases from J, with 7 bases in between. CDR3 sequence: CASSLRSNNSPLHF. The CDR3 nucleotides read TGCGCCAGCAGCTTGCGTTCGAATAATTCACCCCTCCACTTT.

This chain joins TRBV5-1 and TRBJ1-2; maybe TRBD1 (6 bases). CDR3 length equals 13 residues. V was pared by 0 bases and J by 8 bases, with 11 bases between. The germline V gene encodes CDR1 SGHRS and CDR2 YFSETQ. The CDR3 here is CASSLDTGRGYTF. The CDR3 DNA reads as TGCGCCAGCAGCTTGGATACAGGGCGCGGCTACACCTTC.

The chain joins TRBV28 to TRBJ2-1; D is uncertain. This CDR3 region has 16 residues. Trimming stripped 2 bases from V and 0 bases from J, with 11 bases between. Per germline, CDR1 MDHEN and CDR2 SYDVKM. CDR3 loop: CASSLDSSSSYNEQFF. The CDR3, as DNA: TGTGCCAGCAGTTTAGACTCATCGAGCTCCTACAATGAGCAGTTCTTC.

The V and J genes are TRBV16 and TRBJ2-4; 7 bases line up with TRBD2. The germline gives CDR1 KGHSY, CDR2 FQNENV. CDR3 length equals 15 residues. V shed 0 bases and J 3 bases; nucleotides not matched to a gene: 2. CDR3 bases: TGTGCCAGCAGCCAATCCAGCGGGGTCAAAAACATTCAGTACTTC. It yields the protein CASSQSSGVKNIQYF. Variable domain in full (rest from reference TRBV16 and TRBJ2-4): GEEVAQTPKHLVRGEGQKAKLYCAPIKGHSYVFWYQQVLKNEFKFLISFQNENVFDETGMPKERFSAKCLPNSPCSLEIQATKLEDSAVYFCASSQSSGVKNIQYFGAGTRLSVL.

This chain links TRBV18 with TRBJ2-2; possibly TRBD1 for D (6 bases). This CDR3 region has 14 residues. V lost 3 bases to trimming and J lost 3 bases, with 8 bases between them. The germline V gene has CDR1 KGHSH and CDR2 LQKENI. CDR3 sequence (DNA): TGTGCCAGCTCACCCCGACAGGACACCGGGGAGCTGTTTTTT. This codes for CASSPRQDTGELFF.

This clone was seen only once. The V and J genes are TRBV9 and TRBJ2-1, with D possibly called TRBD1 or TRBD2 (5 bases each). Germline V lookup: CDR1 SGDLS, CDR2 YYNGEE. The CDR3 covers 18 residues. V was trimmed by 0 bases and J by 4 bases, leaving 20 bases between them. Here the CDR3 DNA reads TGTGCCAGCAGCGTAGCTACGATTGGGGCAGGGAGTTACAATGAGCAGTTCTTC. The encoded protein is CASSVATIGAGSYNEQFF.

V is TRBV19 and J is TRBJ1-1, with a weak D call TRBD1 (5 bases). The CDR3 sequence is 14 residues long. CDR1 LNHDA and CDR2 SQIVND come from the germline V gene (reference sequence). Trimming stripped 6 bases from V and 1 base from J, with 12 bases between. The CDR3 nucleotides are TGTGCCAGTAGACCCCGGGGCCCGAACACTGAAGCTTTCTTT. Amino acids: CASRPRGPNTEAFF.

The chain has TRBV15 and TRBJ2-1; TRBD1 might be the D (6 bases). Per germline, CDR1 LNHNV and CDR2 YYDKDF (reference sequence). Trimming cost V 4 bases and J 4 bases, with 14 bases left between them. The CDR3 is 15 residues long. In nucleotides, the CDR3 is TGTGCCACCAGCAAAGGGGGTGGTAGGTACAATGAGCAGTTCTTC. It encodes CATSKGGGRYNEQFF.

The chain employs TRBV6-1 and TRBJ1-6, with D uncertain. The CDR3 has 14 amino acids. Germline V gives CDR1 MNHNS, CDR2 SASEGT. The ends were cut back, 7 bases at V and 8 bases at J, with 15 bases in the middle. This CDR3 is CASNHRASDSPLHF. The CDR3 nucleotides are TGTGCCAGCAACCACCGGGCCTCGGATTCACCCCTCCACTTT.

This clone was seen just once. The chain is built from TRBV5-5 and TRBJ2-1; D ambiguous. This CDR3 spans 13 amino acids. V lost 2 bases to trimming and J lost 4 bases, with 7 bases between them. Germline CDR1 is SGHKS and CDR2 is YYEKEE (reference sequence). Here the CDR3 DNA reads TGTGCCAGCAGCTTCAATCCTTACAATGAGCAGTTCTTC. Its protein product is CASSFNPYNEQFF.